Included here is one TCR beta chain sequence, with context. Antigen specificity is unknown. TCRdb recomputed calls from the 5' RACE reads with MiXCR, one row per CDR3 protein. The sample yields around 470,000 distinct CDR3 sequences, over 12% seen once. The data were obtained in a study of identical twins. Study results and limitations: In beta out-of-frame sequences, the excess sharing between twins was weaker. Within cord blood, abundant beta clonotypes carried fewer insertions, but memory repertoires showed no such trend.

The CDR3 totals 12 residues. Germline CDR1 DFQATT, CDR2 SNEGSKA (reference sequence). Trimming took off 1 base at V and 11 bases at J, with 12 bases between the two ends. This sample was also put to use in a study of yellow fever vaccine responses in identical twins.

Specimen: CD4+ T cells sorted from blood. The V and J genes are TRBV20-1 and TRBJ2-1; maybe TRBD1 (6 bases). This clonotype was sampled from a young woman in good health. CDR3 bases: TGCAGTGCTAGAGTACAGGGTGGGCAGCAGTTCTTC. Translating it yields CSARVQGGQQFF.